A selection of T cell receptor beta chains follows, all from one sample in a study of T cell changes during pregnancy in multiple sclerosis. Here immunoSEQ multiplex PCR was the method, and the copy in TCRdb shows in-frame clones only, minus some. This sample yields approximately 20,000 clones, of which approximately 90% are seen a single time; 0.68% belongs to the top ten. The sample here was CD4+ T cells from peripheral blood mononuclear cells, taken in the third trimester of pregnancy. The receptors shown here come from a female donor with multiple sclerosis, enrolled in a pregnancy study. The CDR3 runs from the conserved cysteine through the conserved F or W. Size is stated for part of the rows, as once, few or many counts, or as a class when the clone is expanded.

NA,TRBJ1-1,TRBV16,CASSQMVGGTANTEAFF
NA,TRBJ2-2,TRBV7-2,CASSLWGPGTGELFF
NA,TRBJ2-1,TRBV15,CATSRTRGGLEEQFF
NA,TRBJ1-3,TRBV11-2,CASSLDGTGFSGNTIYF
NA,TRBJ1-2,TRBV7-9,CASKNRDYGYTF
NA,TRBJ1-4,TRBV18,CASSAAAIGGKLFF
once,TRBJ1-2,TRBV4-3,CASSQDRSLGQTNYGYTF
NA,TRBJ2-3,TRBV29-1,CSVEVSGGYDTQYF
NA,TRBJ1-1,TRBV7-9,CASSISGTLNTEAFF
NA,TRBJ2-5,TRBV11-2,CASSSGLAGVRETQYF
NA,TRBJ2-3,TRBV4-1,CASSYREPTDTQYF
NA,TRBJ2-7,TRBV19,CASSPWGGYEQYF
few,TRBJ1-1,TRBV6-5,CASSYPREVMNTEAFF
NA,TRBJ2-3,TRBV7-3,CASRGSGGSTDTQYF
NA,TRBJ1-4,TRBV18,CASSLGPRVNEKLFF
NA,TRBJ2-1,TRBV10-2,CASSERGQGINEQFF
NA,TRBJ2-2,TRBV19,CASTPTQLAGLNTGELFF
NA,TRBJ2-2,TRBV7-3,CASSPSRLTGELFF
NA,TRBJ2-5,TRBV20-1,CSASSRETQYF
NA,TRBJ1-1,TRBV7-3,CASSGGSNTEAFF
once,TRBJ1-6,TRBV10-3,CATSNPSSYNSPLHF
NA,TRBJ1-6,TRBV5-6,CASSSWEGGGPDYNSPLHF
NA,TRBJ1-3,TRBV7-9,CASSQDRVGNTIYF
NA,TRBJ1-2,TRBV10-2,CASSEHRDYGYTF
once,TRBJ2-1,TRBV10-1,CASSYRGEQFF
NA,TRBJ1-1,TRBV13,CASSVNRGLGTEAFF
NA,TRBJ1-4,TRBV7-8,CASSLVRGPRSATNEKLFF
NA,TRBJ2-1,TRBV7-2,CASSLVGTSGGLNEQFF
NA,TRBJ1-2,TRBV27,CASSLRTGAPRGGYTF
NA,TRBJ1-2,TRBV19,CASSLRGREGGYTF
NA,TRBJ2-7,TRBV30,CAWRQAPSYEQYF
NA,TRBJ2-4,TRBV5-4,CASSSGGSAKNIQYF
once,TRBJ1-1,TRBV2,CASSDAAAQGSTEAFF
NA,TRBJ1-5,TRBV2,CASRQGSNQPQHF
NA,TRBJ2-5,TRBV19,CASKTRAGGSYQETQYF
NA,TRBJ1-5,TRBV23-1,CASSQTGDRDSNQPQHF
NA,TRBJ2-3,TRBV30,CACTVAGNFASTDTQYF
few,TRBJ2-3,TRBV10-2,CASRRGVGADTQYF
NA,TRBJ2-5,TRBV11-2,CASSLGQGETQYF
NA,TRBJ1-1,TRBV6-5,CASSYAPTGSTEAFF
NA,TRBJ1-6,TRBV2,CASSEWQLDNSPLHF
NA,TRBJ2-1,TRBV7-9,CASSTSLAFYNEQFF
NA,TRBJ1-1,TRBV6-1,CASNRQSNTEAFF
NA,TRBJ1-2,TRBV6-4,CASSLRTGWGGYTF
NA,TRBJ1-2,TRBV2,CASSSSSGYGYTF
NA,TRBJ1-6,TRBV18,CASSPLPTGDGSPLHF
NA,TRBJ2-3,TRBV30,CAWITGTGGPLVTDTQYF
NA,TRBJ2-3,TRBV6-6,CASSYGKDTQYF
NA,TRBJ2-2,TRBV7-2,CASSYRIPGAGFGTGELFF
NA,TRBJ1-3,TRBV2,CASKDRGTGNTIYF
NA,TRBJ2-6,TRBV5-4,CASRFNSGANVLTF
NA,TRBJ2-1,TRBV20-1,CSARGDNEQFF